The entry below gives a single TCR beta chain sequence along with its context. The data were taken from a study of spatial heterogeneity in lung cancer. Time point here: blood at routine non-recurrence follow-up after resection. TCRdb redid the calling of the 5' RACE reads with MiXCR, one entry per CDR3 protein. Of 45,000 to 55,000 distinct CDR3 sequences in the sample, 12% were seen once. Trimming stripped 2 bases from V and 6 bases from J, with 10 bases between. CDR1 and CDR2 from the germline V gene are SGHDT and YYEEEE. This CDR3 has 13 residues. This clonotype was sampled from a male donor with early-stage non-small cell lung cancer. The specimen comprised PBMCs, sampled at follow-up. This chain joins TRBV5-6 and TRBJ2-3; D tentatively reads TRBD1 or TRBD2 (5 bases each). This chain's CDR3 is CASSFQGADTQYF. The CDR3 DNA sequence: TGTGCCAGCAGCTTCCAGGGAGCGGATACGCAGTATTTT.